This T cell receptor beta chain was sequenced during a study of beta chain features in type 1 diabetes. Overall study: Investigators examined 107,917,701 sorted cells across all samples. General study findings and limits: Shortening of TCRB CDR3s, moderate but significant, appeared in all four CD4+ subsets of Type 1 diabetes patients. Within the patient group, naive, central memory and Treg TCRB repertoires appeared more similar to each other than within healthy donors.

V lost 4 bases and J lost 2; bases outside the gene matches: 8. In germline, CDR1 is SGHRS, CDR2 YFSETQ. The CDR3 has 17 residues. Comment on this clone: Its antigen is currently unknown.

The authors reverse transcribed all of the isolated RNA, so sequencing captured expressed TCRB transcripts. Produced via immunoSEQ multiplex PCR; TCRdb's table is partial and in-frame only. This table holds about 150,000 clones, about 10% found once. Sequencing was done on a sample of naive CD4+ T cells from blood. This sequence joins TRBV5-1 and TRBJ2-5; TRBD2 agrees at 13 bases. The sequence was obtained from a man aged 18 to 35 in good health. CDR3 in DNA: TGCGCCAGCAGCCCTGGACTAGCGGGGGAGAAACAAGAGACCCAGTACTTC. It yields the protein CASSPGLAGEKQETQYF.